This T cell receptor beta chain was sequenced in a study of cytomegalovirus exposure and HLA in healthy donors. It was with 60 Vbeta and 13 Jbeta primers that the PCR ran. Method: immunoSEQ multiplex PCR; TCRdb's copy keeps in-frame clones and lacks some. The sample comprises about 150,000 clones, 65% to 80% of which are singletons, and roughly 1.8% rests with the top ten. What was sequenced was PBMCs. This clonotype was obtained from a woman in her forties in good health and CMV-seronegative.

The CDR3 DNA is TGCGCCAGCAGCTTCTCTAGCGGAAGAAATGAGCAGTTCTTC. It codes for CASSFSSGRNEQFF. The V and J genes are TRBV5-1 and TRBJ2-1, with 7 bases that match TRBD2. The ends lost 2 bases at V and 7 bases at J; junction bases unmatched: 6. The length of the CDR3 is 14 residues. Germline V gives CDR1 SGHRS, CDR2 YFSETQ.